This entry concerns a single TCR beta chain. Its cognate antigen is unknown. The entry originates in a study of beta chain features in type 1 diabetes. Whole-study findings and limits: The study found moderately but significantly shorter TCRB CDR3s in all four CD4+ subsets of Type 1 diabetes patients.

Expressed TCRB transcripts were sequenced because the isolated RNA had all been reverse transcribed beforehand. Measured with immunoSEQ multiplex PCR; TCRdb has only the in-frame clones, and not every one. Here the sample spans about 650,000 clones, roughly 12% being singletons. The V end was cut by 6 bases, the J end by 1 base, with 9 bases between. Germline-derived CDR1 and CDR2 are SNHLY and FYNNEI. The CDR3 covers 14 residues. The sequence was obtained from a man aged 25 to 40 with type 1 diabetes. This chain uses TRBV2 with TRBJ2-2; maybe TRBD2 (5 bases). Sequenced sample: naive CD4+ T cells from blood. CDR3 sequence: CASSLGGNTGELFF. CDR3 coding DNA: TGTGCCAGCAGCCTCGGAGGGAACACCGGGGAGCTGTTTTTT. The whole variable domain, filled in from reference TRBV2 and TRBJ2-2, reads EPEVTQTPSHQVTQMGQEVILRCVPISNHLYFYWYRQILGQKVEFLVSFYNNEISEKSEIFDDQFSVERPDGSNFTLKIRSTKLEDSAMYFCASSLGGNTGELFFGEGSRLTVL.